This T cell receptor beta chain is from a study of shared T cell receptors in the human thymus. The assay was immunoSEQ multiplex PCR, and TCRdb's table has in-frame clones only and misses some. The repertoire consists of 700,000 to 750,000 clones, with approximately 85% occurring once and the leading ten covering about 0.0098%. The CDR3 extends over 15 amino acids. CDR1 and CDR2 (germline): MNHNY, SVGAGI (reference sequence). Trimming stripped 2 bases from V and 7 bases from J, with 12 bases between. The same data also contributed to another study, on human thymus T cells. That paper states: It was healthy Finnish infants having corrective surgery for congenital heart defects who were the donors. Obtained as resections during corrective heart surgery, the thymus tissue was then studied. An apparent bias in V and J gene usage was seen in thymic and blood repertoires.

The clonotype was recovered from a girl under three years old with a congenital heart defect. The chain links TRBV6-6 to TRBJ1-6; tentative D call: TRBD1 (6 bases). Sequenced material: thymocytes. The CDR3 coding sequence is TGTGCCAGCAGTTACCTGAGACAGGCGAATTCACCCCTCCACTTT. Its translation is CASSYLRQANSPLHF.